A single sample is the source of the 30 T cell receptor beta chains below, sequenced in a study of blood T cell repertoires in COVID-19. The method was immunoSEQ multiplex PCR; TCRdb's version includes in-frame clones alone and lacks a portion of them. The table records more than 350,000 clones, roughly 90% of them present only once. The sample consisted of peripheral blood. Receptors were obtained from a woman between 25 and 40 years old with COVID-19, enrolled during active disease.

The chain links TRBV6-2 or TRBV6-3 to TRBJ2-2; D is ambiguous. Germline assignment: CDR1 MNHEY and CDR2 SVGEGT. CDR3 length equals 14 residues. Trimming stripped 0 bases from V and 5 bases from J, with 7 bases between. The CDR3 sequence is CASSYSSRTGELFF. In nucleotides, the CDR3 is TGTGCCAGCAGTTACTCGTCCCGGACCGGGGAGCTGTTTTTT.

The CDR3 here is CASSLGGSSYEQYV. CDR3 DNA: TGTGCCAGCAGCTTGGGCGGATCCTCCTACGAGCAGTACGTC. The chain recombines TRBV5-4 with TRBJ2-7, with D hard to call. V shed 0 bases and J shed 0 bases, with 7 bases lying between them. Germline V gene data show CDR1 as SGHNT and CDR2 as YYREEE (reference sequence). The CDR3 runs 14 residues.

The genes are TRBV18 and TRBJ2-6; weak D call: TRBD1 (6 bases). CDR1 KGHSH and CDR2 LQKENI come from the germline V gene. The CDR3 totals 18 residues. V was trimmed by 1 base and J by 1 base, leaving 14 bases between them. CDR3 region: CASSPRVTGISGANVLTF. For the CDR3, the DNA is TGTGCCAGCTCACCACGAGTTACAGGGATATCTGGGGCCAACGTCCTGACTTTC.

The chain employs TRBV21-1 and TRBJ2-2; TRBD2 reflects the table's D call only, with no check against the DNA. TRBV21-1 is described as a pseudogene. The CDR3 covers 18 residues. CDR3 loop: CASSKQLLAGGGTGELFF. In nucleotides, the CDR3 is TGTGCCAGCAGCAAACAGCTGCTAGCGGGAGGTGGCACCGGGGAGCTGTTTTTT.

This clone was found once. J is TRBJ2-1 and V is TRBV11-2, with 8 bases identical to TRBD2. This CDR3 is 15 amino acids long. Germline V gives CDR1 SGHAT, CDR2 FQNNGV. V shed 6 bases and J 4 bases; nucleotides not matched to a gene: 8. The CDR3 DNA reads TGTGCCAGCAGTCCCGGGACTAGTCAATACAATGAGCAGTTCTTC. Protein product: CASSPGTSQYNEQFF.

This clone was counted between two and nine times. The chain recombines TRBV15 with TRBJ2-5; 9 bases map to TRBD1. CDR1 is LNHNV, CDR2 YYDKDF, per germline (reference sequence). The CDR3 covers 15 residues. J was trimmed by 1 base and V by 2 bases; bases with no gene match: 2. CDR3 bases: TGTGCCACCAGCAGACCGACAGGGGGCCAAGAGACCCAGTACTTC. This encodes CATSRPTGGQETQYF.

This chain connects TRBV2 to TRBJ2-5; D is perhaps TRBD1 (7 bases). CDR1 and CDR2 from the germline V gene are SNHLY and FYNNEI. This CDR3 is 16 amino acids long. Trimming took 11 bases from V and 3 from J, leaving 25 bases between them. CDR3 nucleotide sequence: TGTGCCCCGGGGGTAGGGGGCTTGGTTAGGGAAGAGACCCAGTACTTC. It encodes CAPGVGGLVREETQYF.

For this clone: The same CDR3 can be traced to other DNA sequences in this sample. This chain connects TRBV19 to TRBJ2-5, with 11 bases matching TRBD2. The V gene end was trimmed by 4 bases and the J gene end by 7 bases; junction bases not matched to a gene: 8. Germline CDR1 is LNHDA and CDR2 is SQIVND (reference sequence). CDR3 size: 15 residues. The CDR3 sequence is CASSTTSGGAVTQYF. The CDR3 DNA is TGTGCCAGTAGTACAACTAGCGGGGGAGCCGTGACCCAGTACTTC. The whole variable domain, remainder taken from reference TRBV19 and TRBJ2-5, is DGGITQSPKYLFRKEGQNVTLSCEQNLNHDAMYWYRQDPGQGLRLIYYSQIVNDFQKGDIAEGYSVSREKKESFPLTVTSAQKNPTAFYLCASSTTSGGAVTQYFGPGTRLLVL.

V usage is TRBV11-3 and J usage is TRBJ1-1, with 8 bases fitting TRBD1. There are 16 residues in the CDR3. V was pared by 4 bases and J by 4 bases, with 11 bases of the junction left unmatched. Germline V gene data show CDR1 as SGHNT and CDR2 as YENEEA. CDR3 sequence: CASSWALEDRATEAFF. The CDR3 DNA sequence: TGTGCCAGCAGCTGGGCCTTAGAGGACAGGGCCACTGAAGCTTTCTTT.

The chain couples TRBV14 to TRBJ2-1, with 8 bases lining up with TRBD2. Germline loops: CDR1 SGHDN, CDR2 FVKESK. Unmatched junction bases numbered 7, after V lost 1 base and J lost 8 bases. CDR3 size: 15 residues. This chain's CDR3 is CASSQARTSIDEQFF. DNA of the CDR3: TGTGCCAGCAGCCAAGCGCGGACTAGCATCGATGAGCAGTTCTTC.

The chain has TRBV19 and TRBJ2-7; 14 nucleotides line up with TRBD2. V dropped 5 bases and J dropped 5; count of bases not matched to a gene: 5. The germline CDR1 and CDR2 sequences are LNHDA and SQIVND (reference sequence). There are 15 residues in the CDR3. This CDR3 reads CASSPEGLAGDEQYF. CDR3 sequence (DNA): TGTGCCAGTAGTCCGGAGGGACTAGCGGGGGACGAGCAGTACTTC.

CDR3 nucleotide sequence: TGTGCCAGCAGCCATGGTGGACAGAGGAACACTGAAGCTTTCTTT. Its translation is CASSHGGQRNTEAFF. This chain links TRBV7-2 with TRBJ1-1, with a tentative D call TRBD1 (6 bases). The CDR3 is 15 amino acids. CDR1 and CDR2 from the germline V gene are SGHTA and FQGNSA. Trimming left V 5 bases short and J 1 base short, with 14 bases between.

The chain carries TRBV10-3 and TRBJ2-1, with 12 bases aligning to TRBD1. Germline V gene data show CDR1 as ENHRY and CDR2 as SYGVKD. Losses at the gene ends were 10 bases for V and 7 bases for J; bases not matched to a gene: 11. The CDR3 contains 15 residues. This chain's CDR3 is CATAPGQGARNEQFF. CDR3 DNA sequence: TGTGCCACCGCCCCGGGACAGGGGGCGCGAAATGAGCAGTTCTTC.

The chain couples TRBV28 to TRBJ2-1; 11 nucleotides agree with TRBD2. J gave up 7 bases and V 4 bases, and 6 bases lay outside the gene matches. The CDR3 consists of 15 residues. Germline CDR1 and CDR2: MDHEN and SYDVKM. CDR3: CASSSGLAELNEQFF. CDR3 sequence (DNA): TGTGCCAGCAGTTCGGGACTAGCGGAGCTAAATGAGCAGTTCTTC.

This clone has only a few counts. CDR3 protein: CSVESGGNTIYF. The CDR3 DNA sequence: TGCAGCGTCGAATCCGGTGGAAACACCATATATTTT. V is TRBV29-1 and J is TRBJ1-3; D ambiguous. V lost 6 bases and J 3 bases, leaving 9 bases between the germline ends. The CDR3 extends over 12 amino acids. The germline V gene has CDR1 SQVTM and CDR2 ANQGSEA.

The J gene is TRBJ2-3, the V gene TRBV29-1; 10 bases fit TRBD2. Germline loops: CDR1 SQVTM, CDR2 ANQGSEA. V gave up 7 bases and J gave up 1 base; unmatched junction bases: 2. This CDR3 has 13 residues. The CDR3 spells CSGLAGGTDTQYF. The CDR3 coding sequence is TGCAGCGGGCTAGCGGGGGGCACAGATACGCAGTATTTT.

This clone appeared once. The chain employs TRBV5-1 and TRBJ2-3; 8 bases align to TRBD2. J gave up 1 base and V 0 bases, and 7 bases lay outside the gene matches. The CDR3 has 17 residues. The germline CDR1 and CDR2 sequences are SGHRS and YFSETQ. CDR3 DNA sequence: TGCGCCAGCAGCTTGGTCGGGAGCGGGAGTGGCACAGATACGCAGTATTTT. Translating it yields CASSLVGSGSGTDTQYF.

The V gene is TRBV18, the J gene TRBJ1-2, with 10 bases aligning to TRBD1. The CDR3 runs 17 residues. Germline-derived CDR1 and CDR2 are KGHSH and LQKENI. V trimming: 6 bases; J trimming: 0 bases; junction bases outside the gene matches: 10. CDR3 DNA: TGTGCCAGCTCGCACCGGGACAGGGGTATTTCTAACTATGGCTACACCTTC. Encoded protein: CASSHRDRGISNYGYTF.

The V and J genes are TRBV5-5 and TRBJ2-3; 8 nucleotides align to TRBD2. The CDR3 is 18 residues long. V shed 0 bases, J shed 0 bases, and the junction held 9 bases outside the gene matches. In germline, CDR1 is SGHKS, CDR2 YYEKEE (reference sequence). CDR3 amino acids: CASSLVSGIGGSTDTQYF. The CDR3 bases are TGTGCCAGCAGCTTGGTTAGCGGGATTGGAGGCAGCACAGATACGCAGTATTTT.

This chain connects TRBV11-2 to TRBJ2-5; 10 nucleotides match TRBD1. This CDR3 region has 14 residues. V shed 5 bases, J shed 4 bases, and the junction held 4 bases outside the gene matches. Germline V gene lookup returns CDR1 SGHAT and CDR2 FQNNGV. The CDR3 nucleotides read TGTGCCAGCAGCCTCGGGACAGGGGTAGAGACCCAGTACTTC. As protein: CASSLGTGVETQYF. The full variable domain, its missing parts supplied by reference TRBV11-2 and TRBJ2-5, is EAGVAQSPRYKIIEKRQSVAFWCNPISGHATLYWYQQILGQGPKLLIQFQNNGVVDDSQLPKDRFSAERLKGVDSTLKIQPAKLEDSAVYLCASSLGTGVETQYFGPGTRLLVL.

V is TRBV2 and J is TRBJ1-1; 9 nucleotides align to TRBD1. Germline-derived CDR1 and CDR2 are SNHLY and FYNNEI. CDR3 length equals 14 residues. The V segment lost 6 bases and the J segment 4 bases; nucleotides outside the gene matches: 6. The CDR3 loop is CASRTGQGSTEAFF. Written as DNA, the CDR3 is TGTGCCAGCAGGACTGGACAGGGGAGCACTGAAGCTTTCTTT.

The chain couples TRBV6-5 to TRBJ1-1, with D maybe TRBD1 (6 bases). Germline values: CDR1 MNHEY, CDR2 SVGAGI. This CDR3 contains 14 residues. The germline V and J ends were trimmed by 6 bases and 3 bases, with 14 bases remaining between them. The CDR3 sequence: CASRPPDSYTEAFF. The CDR3 DNA follows: TGTGCCAGCAGACCCCCGGACAGTTACACTGAAGCTTTCTTT.

The chain couples TRBV28 to TRBJ1-4; possible D gene TRBD1, 6 bases. The CDR3 length is 16 residues. Trimming took off 5 bases at V and 5 bases at J, with 18 bases between the two ends. CDR1 and CDR2 (germline): MDHEN, SYDVKM. CDR3 DNA sequence: TGTGCCAGCAGTCAACGGGGTCTAAGGGGGAATGAAAAACTGTTTTTT. Its translation: CASSQRGLRGNEKLFF.

V is TRBV5-1 and J is TRBJ1-1, with 7 bases fitting TRBD1. With V trimmed by 5 bases and J by 1 base, 5 bases remained unmatched. Germline V gene data show CDR1 as SGHRS and CDR2 as YFSETQ. CDR3 length: 14 amino acids. DNA for the CDR3: TGCGCCAGCAGATCGGGACAGACGAACACTGAAGCTTTCTTT. Translation gives CASRSGQTNTEAFF.

The rearrangement uses TRBV13 and TRBJ1-3; tentatively, D is TRBD1 (5 bases). Germline-derived CDR1 and CDR2 are PRHDT and FYEKMQ (reference sequence). This CDR3 contains 17 residues. V was shortened by 7 bases and J by 4 bases, with 23 bases between the two germline ends. CDR3 amino acids: CASIPSVGGLLGNTIYF. The CDR3 DNA reads as TGTGCCAGCATTCCATCAGTCGGGGGTCTATTGGGAAACACCATATATTTT.

This chain links TRBV28 with TRBJ2-2; 8 bases line up with TRBD2. This CDR3 comprises 16 residues. Germline CDR1 and CDR2: MDHEN and SYDVKM. V lost 4 bases and J lost 6; bases outside the gene matches: 10. The CDR3 loop is CASSSIGGVFSGELFF. In DNA form, the CDR3 reads TGTGCCAGCAGTTCTATCGGGGGGGTGTTTTCCGGGGAGCTGTTTTTT.

The CDR3 loop is CASSSRIGEKLFF. CDR3 nucleotides: TGTGCCAGCAGTTCTAGGATTGGTGAGAAACTGTTTTTT. V is TRBV6-5 and J is TRBJ1-4; D remains unclear. The CDR3 totals 13 residues. CDR1 is MNHEY, CDR2 SVGAGI, per germline. Trimming stripped 4 bases from V and 11 bases from J, with 14 bases between.

V is TRBV7-9 and J is TRBJ2-1; D gene ambiguous. From germline, CDR1 is SEHNR and CDR2 FQNEAQ (reference sequence). V was trimmed by 2 bases and J by 4 bases, leaving 6 bases between them. This CDR3 spans 13 amino acids. The CDR3 reads CASSLSPYNEQFF. As DNA, the CDR3 is TGTGCCAGCAGCTTATCCCCTTACAATGAGCAGTTCTTC.

The chain is built from TRBV11-2 and TRBJ2-3; D unresolved. The V gene lost 6 bases and the J gene lost 9 bases, with 16 bases spanning the gap. The CDR3 loop spans 13 amino acids. The germline CDR1 and CDR2 sequences are SGHAT and FQNNGV. The CDR3 sequence is CASSSISQETQYF. For the CDR3, the DNA is TGTGCCAGCAGTTCGATTTCTCAGGAAACGCAGTATTTT.

This clone was recorded only once. The CDR3 region has the DNA TGTGCCAGCAGCCCAAGAGCAGGAATACCGGACACTGAAGCTTTCTTT. It translates to CASSPRAGIPDTEAFF. This chain uses TRBV5-6 with TRBJ1-1; unclear D gene. V lost 4 bases, J lost 3 bases, and 19 bases lay in between. Germline V gene lookup returns CDR1 SGHDT and CDR2 YYEEEE. The CDR3 spans 16 residues.